The 21 T cell receptor beta chains reported below all come from one sample, sequenced in a study of cytomegalovirus exposure and HLA in healthy donors (dated by TCRdb to about 2017). Library method: the immunoSEQ multiplex PCR assay. A mixture of 60 forward primers for TCR Vbeta segments and 13 reverse primers for TCR Jbeta segments was used in the multiplex PCR. In TCRdb, the immuneACCESS table is reduced to in-frame sequences with V and J assigned. These tables do not hold every clone; where another copy was compared, an unresolved V gene accounts for under half, and the others remain unexplained. This sample holds about 73,000 clones; 75% were observed only once. The top ten hold 9.5% to 15% of the sample. The source material was PBMCs. These receptors were collected from a man in his 70s in good health and CMV-seronegative.

This clone showed up just once. The CDR3 protein is CASSPQGQGIQPQHF. The CDR3 DNA sequence: TGTGCCAGCAGCCCCCAGGGACAGGGGATTCAGCCCCAGCATTTT. V and J are TRBV7-2 and TRBJ1-5; 10 bases agree with TRBD1. CDR1 and CDR2 from the germline V gene are SGHTA and FQGNSA. This CDR3 region has 15 residues. V shed 5 bases and J 6 bases; nucleotides not matched to a gene: 7.

This rearrangement joins TRBV6-1 to TRBJ2-3, with 9 nucleotides matching TRBD1. Germline CDR1 is MNHNS and CDR2 is SASEGT. The V and J ends lost 4 bases and 6 bases, in that order; junction bases with no gene match: 8. CDR3 length: 15 residues. CDR3: CASSGGTGLLDTQYF. As DNA, the CDR3 is TGTGCCAGCAGTGGGGGGACAGGGCTTTTGGATACGCAGTATTTT.

The chain carries TRBV9 and TRBJ2-7; 9 nucleotides line up with TRBD1. The V segment lost 3 bases and the J segment 3 bases; nucleotides outside the gene matches: 7. This CDR3 spans 15 amino acids. CDR1 and CDR2 from the germline V gene are SGDLS and YYNGEE. The CDR3, as DNA: TGTGCCAGCAGCGCCTCGGGACAGGGCTACTACGAGCAGTACTTC. This codes for CASSASGQGYYEQYF.

The rearrangement links TRBV27 to TRBJ2-7, with D tentatively TRBD1 (6 bases). The V end lost 0 bases, the J end lost 1 base, and 13 bases lay between the germline ends. Germline lookup yields CDR1 MNHEY and CDR2 SMNVEV (reference sequence). The CDR3 is 16 residues long. The CDR3 loop reads CASSLSGQGISYEQYF. CDR3 DNA sequence: TGTGCCAGCAGTTTATCTGGCCAGGGGATTTCCTACGAGCAGTACTTC.

This clone has only one observation. The CDR3 sequence: CSVRTPGQGRDEQFF. The CDR3 DNA sequence: TGCAGCGTCCGAACCCCGGGACAGGGACGGGATGAGCAGTTCTTC. V is TRBV29-1 and J is TRBJ2-1, with 9 bases fitting TRBD1. The germline CDR1 and CDR2 sequences are SQVTM and ANQGSEA. J gave up 8 bases and V 6 bases, and 14 bases lay outside the gene matches. The CDR3 spans 15 residues.

This clone came up a few times. This rearrangement joins TRBV12-5 to TRBJ2-2; 12 bases agree with TRBD2. Germline lookup yields CDR1 LGHNT and CDR2 FRNRAP. The CDR3 runs to 17 residues. The V and J ends lost 4 bases and 5 bases, in that order; junction bases with no gene match: 8. The CDR3 coding sequence is TGTGCTAGTGGTTCGAATATAGGGACTAGCGGGACCGGGGAGCTGTTTTTT. This encodes CASGSNIGTSGTGELFF.

The chain joins TRBV30 to TRBJ1-3; 7 nucleotides align to TRBD1. Germline V gene data show CDR1 as GTSNPN and CDR2 as SVGIG (reference sequence). There are 15 residues in the CDR3. J lost 2 bases, V lost 0 bases, and 4 bases had no gene match. CDR3 nucleotides: TGTGCCTGGAGTGTAGCCAGGGGGGCTGGAAACACCATATATTTT. Translated: CAWSVARGAGNTIYF. Together with reference TRBV30 and TRBJ1-3, the CDR3 gives the full variable domain: SQTIHQWPATLVQPVGSPLSLECTVEGTSNPNLYWYRQAAGRGLQLLFYSVGIGQISSEVPQNLSASRPQDRQFILSSKKLLLSDSGFYLCAWSVARGAGNTIYFGEGSWLTVV.

The chain carries TRBV10-3 and TRBJ1-1; D uncertain. The CDR3 extends over 13 amino acids. From germline, CDR1 is ENHRY and CDR2 SYGVKD. With 8 bases removed from V and 6 bases from J, the gap between germline ends came to 16 bases. The CDR3 loop reads CAIEVSVYAEAFF. Here the CDR3 DNA reads TGTGCCATCGAAGTCAGTGTGTACGCTGAAGCTTTCTTT.

The CDR3 nucleotides are TGTGCCAGCTCACGGACAGACAGCTTCGGCACTGAAGCTTTCTTT. Translated, it gives CASSRTDSFGTEAFF. The chain employs TRBV18 and TRBJ1-1; a weak D match, TRBD1 (6 bases). The germline V gene encodes CDR1 KGHSH and CDR2 LQKENI. Trimming took 4 bases from V and 4 from J, leaving 16 bases between them. This CDR3 contains 15 residues. Complete variable domain (other parts from reference TRBV18 and TRBJ1-1): NAGVMQNPRHLVRRRGQEARLRCSPMKGHSHVYWYRQLPEEGLKFMVYLQKENIIDESGMPKERFSAEFPKEGPSILRIQQVVRGDSAAYFCASSRTDSFGTEAFFGQGTRLTVV.

This clone was detected only once. This chain connects TRBV6-6 to TRBJ1-2; D remains unclear. V lost 6 bases and J 5 bases, leaving 16 bases between the germline ends. The germline V gene has CDR1 MNHNY and CDR2 SVGAGI (reference sequence). The CDR3 sequence is 14 residues long. This CDR3 is CASRVADGNYGYTF. As DNA, the CDR3 is TGTGCCAGCAGGGTTGCGGACGGGAATTATGGCTACACCTTC.

This clone was detected only a few times. V is TRBV4-1 and J is TRBJ2-7, with D maybe TRBD1 (5 bases). Trimming stripped 3 bases from V and 2 bases from J, with 11 bases between. Germline V lookup: CDR1 MGHRA, CDR2 YSYEKL. CDR3 length: 14 residues. CDR3 sequence: CASSQVTATYEQYF. Written as DNA, the CDR3 is TGCGCCAGCAGCCAGGTGACAGCGACCTACGAGCAGTACTTC.

The J gene is TRBJ2-2, the V gene TRBV30, with D tentatively TRBD1 (6 bases). CDR1 and CDR2 (germline): GTSNPN, SVGIG (reference sequence). This CDR3 is built from 17 residues. Trimming shortened V by 1 base and J by 4 bases, and 19 bases separated the two germline ends. This CDR3 is CAWSAKQGDIFTGELFF. CDR3 DNA: TGTGCCTGGAGTGCTAAGCAAGGGGACATCTTCACCGGGGAGCTGTTTTTT.

The chain uses TRBV6-1 and TRBJ1-3, with D possibly TRBD1 on 6 matching bases. Per the germline V gene, CDR1 is MNHNS and CDR2 is SASEGT. Trimming left V 1 base short and J 4 bases short, with 14 bases between. This CDR3 region has 16 residues. The CDR3 sequence: CASSEDGGAGGNTIYF. CDR3 in DNA: TGTGCCAGCAGTGAAGACGGGGGGGCAGGAGGAAACACCATATATTTT.

CDR3 sequence reads: CASSLGPTSGGSDTQYF. As DNA, the CDR3 is TGTGCCAGCAGCTTAGGCCCGACTAGCGGGGGGTCAGATACGCAGTATTTT. The rearrangement links TRBV11-2 to TRBJ2-3; TRBD2 matches 13 bases. With 1 base clipped from V and 4 bases from J, the junction kept 5 bases outside the gene matches. This CDR3 spans 17 amino acids. Germline V gene sequence: CDR1 SGHAT, CDR2 FQNNGV.

This clone was seen a handful of times. The chain has TRBV4-3 and TRBJ2-1; D is unresolved. CDR1 and CDR2 (germline): LGHNA, YSLEER. This CDR3 has 13 residues. Trimming removed 2 bases at V and 10 bases at J, with 12 bases between. The CDR3 here is CASSQQRKLEQFF. The CDR3 DNA is TGCGCCAGCAGCCAACAGAGGAAGCTAGAGCAGTTCTTC.

The genes are TRBV6-5 and TRBJ1-2, with D possibly being TRBD1 (6 bases). Trimming removed 5 bases from V and 4 bases from J, with 11 bases in between. This CDR3 spans 13 amino acids. From germline, CDR1 is MNHEY and CDR2 SVGAGI. This CDR3 is CASSGRGSYGYTF. The DNA of the CDR3 is TGTGCCAGCAGTGGCAGGGGTTCCTATGGCTACACCTTC.

This clone was counted between two and nine times. CDR3 coding DNA: TGTGCCAGCAGACAGGGGAATAACTATGGCTACACCTTC. Translating it yields CASRQGNNYGYTF. The chain has TRBV6-5 and TRBJ1-2; 7 nucleotides line up with TRBD1. V shed 6 bases and J 1 base; nucleotides not matched to a gene: 2. This CDR3 has 13 residues. Per the germline V gene, CDR1 is MNHEY and CDR2 is SVGAGI.

V and J are TRBV11-2 and TRBJ1-4; weak D call: TRBD1 (6 bases). V lost 2 bases, J lost 3 bases, and 13 bases lay in between. The germline V gene encodes CDR1 SGHAT and CDR2 FQNNGV. The CDR3 runs to 16 residues. As DNA, the CDR3 is TGTGCCAGCAGCTTACTTTCCGGACAGTCTAATGAAAAACTGTTTTTT. Protein product: CASSLLSGQSNEKLFF.

The gene calls are TRBV27 and TRBJ2-5, with D possibly matching TRBD1 (6 bases). Deletions cut 3 bases from V and 2 bases from J, with 13 bases between. The V gene's germline CDR1 is MNHEY and CDR2 SMNVEV (reference sequence). The CDR3 sequence is 15 residues long. The CDR3 region has the DNA TGTGCCAGCAGTTTGGTGGTCAGGGGTCAAGAGACCCAGTACTTC. Amino acids: CASSLVVRGQETQYF.

V and J are TRBV5-1 and TRBJ1-1; D is unresolved. This CDR3 has 12 amino acids. The germline CDR1 and CDR2 sequences are SGHRS and YFSETQ. The germline V and J ends were trimmed by 5 bases and 1 base, with 6 bases remaining between them. CDR3: CASSSQNTEAFF. DNA for the CDR3: TGCGCCAGCAGTTCCCAGAACACTGAAGCTTTCTTT.

V gene TRBV19 combines with J gene TRBJ1-1, with D possibly being TRBD1 (6 bases). Trimming pared 8 bases from V and 4 bases from J, leaving 23 bases between. The germline V gene encodes CDR1 LNHDA and CDR2 SQIVND (reference sequence). This CDR3 is 16 amino acids long. The CDR3 sequence: CASSKEGRMTGTEAFF. The CDR3 nucleotides read TGTGCCAGTTCGAAGGAAGGAAGAATGACAGGCACTGAAGCTTTCTTT.